This TCR beta chain originates from a study of T cell responses to AZD1222 COVID-19 vaccine. As for the study in general: Recipients boosted at about 4 weeks or about 12 weeks are pooled. Study-level results: The study sampled repertoires only after the peak T cell response. Baseline seropositivity occurred in only six AZD1222 recipients.

The CDR3 has 14 residues. Germline V gene data show CDR1 as MRHNA and CDR2 as SNTAGT. Trimming removed 3 bases from V and 0 bases from J, with 3 bases in between. In its sample, this clone was seen once. Its antigen is not known. The data were produced by immunoSEQ multiplex PCR, yet TCRdb's version contains in-frame clones alone and is incomplete. Here the sample spans tens of thousands of clones, approximately 91% being singletons. Material: peripheral blood, obtained on day 0 of AZD1222 vaccination. This TCR was sampled from an adult in good health. The V call is TRBV6-4, the J call TRBJ2-6; D is ambiguous. The CDR3 sequence: CASSEISGANVLTF. The CDR3 region has the DNA TGTGCCAGCAGTGAAATCTCTGGGGCCAACGTCCTGACTTTC.